This TCR beta chain came from a study of OX40 agonist ivuxolimab in advanced cancers. Overall study context: A mean age of roughly 60 years, range roughly 20 to 80, was recorded, and approximately 80% were male.

Germline CDR1 reads SEHNR; CDR2 reads FQNEAQ (reference sequence). V dropped 2 bases and J dropped 7 bases, with 12 bases sitting between them. The CDR3 is 15 residues long. Generated by immunoSEQ multiplex PCR, the TCRdb table keeps only in-frame clones and is missing some. The sample shows some 40,000 clones, 85% to 95% of them seen only once. This chain links TRBV7-9 with TRBJ1-6, with no clear D. The receptor was isolated from an adult with an advanced solid tumor such as melanoma, head and neck, liver or kidney cancer. This specimen was CD4+ or CD8+ T cells sorted from blood, taken in a trial of the OX40 agonist ivuxolimab. The CDR3 sequence is CASSLISGLNSPLHF. The CDR3 nucleotides are TGTGCCAGCAGCTTAATTAGCGGCCTAAATTCACCCCTCCACTTT. Variable domain in full (rest from reference TRBV7-9 and TRBJ1-6): DTGVSQNPRHKITKRGQNVTFRCDPISEHNRLYWYRQTLGQGPEFLTYFQNEAQLEKSRLLSDRFSAERPKGSFSTLEIQRTEQGDSAMYLCASSLISGLNSPLHFGNGTRLTVT.